This T cell receptor (beta chain) comes out of a study of OX40 agonist ivuxolimab in advanced cancers. In the study overall: Enrollees could have had prior anti-PD-1, anti-PD-L1 or anti-CTLA-4 therapy, which under 50% had received. Study-wide results and caveats: No antigen was identified for the clonally expanded peripheral T cells.

Note on this clone: Its target is unknown.

V was pared by 0 bases and J by 6 bases, with 20 bases between. CDR1 and CDR2 (germline): MGHRA, YSYEKL. CDR3 length: 17 amino acids. Method: immunoSEQ multiplex PCR; TCRdb's copy keeps in-frame clones and lacks some. The sample includes some 77,000 clones, approximately 92% of them seen just once. The chain recombines TRBV4-1 with TRBJ1-2, with D unresolved. This receptor was taken from an adult with an advanced solid tumor such as melanoma, head and neck, liver or kidney cancer. The source was CD4+ or CD8+ T cells sorted from blood, collected in a trial of the OX40 agonist ivuxolimab. CDR3 protein: CASSQDTSHSQVDGYTF. The CDR3 DNA is TGCGCCAGCAGCCAAGACACGAGCCATTCTCAGGTCGATGGCTACACCTTC.